This T cell receptor (beta chain) was obtained from a study of vaccination effects on CD4 cells after COVID-19 (dated by TCRdb to 2021 to 2024). For the wider study: Each participant received two doses of an mRNA SARS-CoV-2 vaccine, either BNT162b2 or mRNA-1273. The full study included 9 to 10 COVID-19 convalescent patients and a handful of SARS-CoV-2-naive healthy vaccine recipients. The Oncomine TCR Beta short-read assay on an Illumina iSeq 100 was used to sequence cultures from other donors in the study. In both COVID-19 convalescent patients and infection-naive vaccine recipients, the study compared SARS-CoV-2 spike-specific CD4+ TCR repertoires from before mRNA vaccination with those from after it.

The CDR3 sequence holds 12 residues, the cysteine and phenylalanine included. The CDR3 DNA has 36 bases and is translated from base 1. V loses 3 bases of germline sequence and J loses 4 bases, and the interval between the two ends is 5 bases. CDR1 and CDR2 are read off the germline V gene as LGHNA and YNFKEQ. Library construction relied on the immunoSEQ multiplex PCR assay. TCR beta CDR3 sequencing was performed on DNA from the cultured, isolated CD4+ T cells. In the original analysis: Non-productive TCR sequences were removed, reads were trimmed to the CDR3 region, and CDR3s of at least 7 amino acids were retained. The MANAFEST web app was used to pick out antigen-specific clonotypes by comparing their expansion in peptide wells with that in reference cultures. To count as positive, a clone had to show expansion at FDR<0.05 compared with the reference and with all other wells, an odds ratio above 5, and a frequency above 0.1% in two replicate wells. A clonotype was called cross-reactive if it was significantly expanded both in SARS-CoV-2 spike wells and in at least one common cold coronavirus spike condition. CDR3 similarity was assessed by Levenshtein distance with the stringdist R package, and unrooted trees were built with ape in R 3.6.1. TCRdb limited this immuneACCESS table to in-frame rearrangements with V and J called. A share of clones is missing; checked studies link under half to unresolved V genes, and the rest is unexplained. V, J and clone size derive from that table, while D and trimming were established from the DNA sequence. The table for this sample lists about 73,000 clones; 65% to 75% of them were counted only once. The ten largest make up 2.5% to 3% of the sample.

This clone was observed once. Its antigen is not yet known. Within one base of it there is no much larger clone, and no base qualities were kept. The investigation overall reported the following: Among healthy vaccine recipients, nearly all vaccine-induced clones were SARS-CoV-2 mono-reactive, and only 1 of 255 was cross-reactive with common cold coronaviruses. Clones induced by infection and clones induced by vaccination both contracted markedly at late timepoints after vaccination, which fits with T cell responses waning over time. Limitations of the study were the small number of convalescent patients and the absence of early post-infection timepoints.

The ViraFEST assay stimulated PBMC with viral peptide pools and then used TCR sequencing to identify antigen-specific CD4+ T cell clonotypes by expansion. After approximately eleven days of culture, CD4+ T cells were isolated with the EasySep CD4+ T cell isolation kit. Negative nucleocapsid antibody results before and after vaccination confirmed that the healthy vaccine recipients had no prior SARS-CoV-2 infection. Two million PBMC per well were cultured in IMDM with about 5.1% human AB serum, 10 IU/ml IL-2 and gentamicin, plus 10 ug/ml peptides. Half of the culture medium was replaced with fresh IL-2-containing medium on days 3 and 7. Unless otherwise noted, each peptide stimulation condition was cultured in triplicate wells. Using Ficoll-Paque Plus gradient centrifugation, PBMC were separated from whole blood and then either used fresh or cryopreserved at -140C. The overlapping peptide pools covered the spike proteins of SARS-CoV-2 as well as those of the common cold coronaviruses HCoV-NL63, HCoV-OC43 and HCoV-229E. The QIAamp micro DNA kit was used to extract genomic DNA from the cultured CD4+ T cells.

In this chain, TRBV4-2 is recombined with TRBJ2-3, with an unclear D gene assignment. This sample comprised CD4+ T cells from PBMCs cultured with HCoV-NL63 spike peptides, obtained before COVID-19 vaccination. The sample's cell subset or site, from its label and the paper: HCoV-NL63 spike overlapping peptide pool stimulation. This TCR was sampled from a human donor who received a COVID-19 vaccine. Read as DNA, the sequence is TGTGCCAGCAGCCAGCTAGCAGATACGCAGTATTTT. Its product reads: CASSQLADTQYF.